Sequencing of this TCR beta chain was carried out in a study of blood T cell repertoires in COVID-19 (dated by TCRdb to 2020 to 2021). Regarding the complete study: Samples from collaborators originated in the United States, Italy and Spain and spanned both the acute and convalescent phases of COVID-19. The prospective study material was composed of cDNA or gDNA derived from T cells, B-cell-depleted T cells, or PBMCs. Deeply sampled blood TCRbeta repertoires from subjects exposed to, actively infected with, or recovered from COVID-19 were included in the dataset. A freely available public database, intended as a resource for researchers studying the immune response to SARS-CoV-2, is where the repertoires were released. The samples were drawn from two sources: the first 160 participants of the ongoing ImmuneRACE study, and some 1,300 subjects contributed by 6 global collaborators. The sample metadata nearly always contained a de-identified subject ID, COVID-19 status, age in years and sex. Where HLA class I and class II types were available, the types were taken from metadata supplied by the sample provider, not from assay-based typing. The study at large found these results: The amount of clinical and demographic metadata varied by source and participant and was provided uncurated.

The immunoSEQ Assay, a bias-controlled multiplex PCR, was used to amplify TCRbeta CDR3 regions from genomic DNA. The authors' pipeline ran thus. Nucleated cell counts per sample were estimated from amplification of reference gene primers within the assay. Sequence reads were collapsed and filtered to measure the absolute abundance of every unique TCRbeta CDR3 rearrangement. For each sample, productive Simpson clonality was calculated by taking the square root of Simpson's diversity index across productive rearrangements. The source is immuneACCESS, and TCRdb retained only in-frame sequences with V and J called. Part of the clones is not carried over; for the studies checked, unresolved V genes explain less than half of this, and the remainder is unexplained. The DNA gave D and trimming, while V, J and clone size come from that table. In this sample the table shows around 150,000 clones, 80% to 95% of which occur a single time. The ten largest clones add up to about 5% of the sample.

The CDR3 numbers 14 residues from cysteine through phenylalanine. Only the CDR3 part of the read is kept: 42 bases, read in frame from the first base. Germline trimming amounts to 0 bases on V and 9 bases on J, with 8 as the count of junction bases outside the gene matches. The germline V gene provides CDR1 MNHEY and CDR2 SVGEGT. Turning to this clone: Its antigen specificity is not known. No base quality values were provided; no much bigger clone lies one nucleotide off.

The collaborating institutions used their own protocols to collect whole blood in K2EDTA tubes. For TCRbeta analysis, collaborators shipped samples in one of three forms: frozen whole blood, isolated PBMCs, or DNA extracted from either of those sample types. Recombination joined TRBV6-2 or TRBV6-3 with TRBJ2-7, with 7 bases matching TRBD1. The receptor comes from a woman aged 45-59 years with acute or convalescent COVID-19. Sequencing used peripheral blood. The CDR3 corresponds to CASSYSRDSQGQYF. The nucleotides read TGTGCCAGCAGTTACTCGAGGGACAGCCAAGGGCAGTACTTC.